The clone carrying this T cell receptor beta chain showed up just a few times. Its antigen is currently unknown. The CDR3 totals 12 residues. From germline, CDR1 is DFQATT and CDR2 SNEGSKA (reference sequence). V lost 7 bases, J lost 4 bases, and 11 bases lay in between. Each CDR3 protein gets one entry after TCRdb re-called the reads with MiXCR. The sample includes more than 250,000 distinct CDR3 sequences, approximately 25% of them seen just once. The sample is drawn from a study of T cell repertoires in cytomegalovirus infection. The wider study: Alongside well-studied HLA-B-restricted CMV epitopes, recently identified HLA-C-restricted CMV epitopes were also used. Carrying CMV and the relevant HLA type showed in public TCR beta signatures.

Points from the study as a whole: The cumulative frequency of public TCR beta families distinguished individuals who carried CMV together with the relevant HLA. HLA-C-restricted CMV-specific TCR beta clonotypes were dominant in the ex vivo response.

The specimen comprised cultured PBMCs, sampled from culture after CMV antigen stimulation. The clonotype originates from a human donor in good health (CMV status not recorded). Some clones in this sample may be carry-over from other donors' samples. The chain uses TRBV20-1 and TRBJ1-5, with D tentatively TRBD1 (5 bases). In nucleotides, the CDR3 is TGCAGTGTGGGGGGTAGTAATCAGCCCCAGCATTTT. Its protein product is CSVGGSNQPQHF.